This T cell receptor (beta chain) was sequenced for a study of blood T cells in healthy people across ages. Primed by a sample-barcoded 5' primer and a J-beta primer mix, a second PCR proceeded for about 6 to 11 cycles. Tags on each cDNA molecule came from a template-switch adaptor with 12 random nucleotides. Each CDR3 protein gets one entry after TCRdb re-called the 5' RACE reads with MiXCR. The sample carries roughly 1,800,000 distinct CDR3 sequences, around half recorded once. Germline assignment: CDR1 ENHRY and CDR2 SYGVKD. There are 14 residues in the CDR3. The V and J ends lost 2 bases and 5 bases respectively, with 12 bases between them.

Input material: blood. The origin of this receptor is a woman aged 40 to 50 in good health. The chain uses TRBV10-3 and TRBJ2-5; D is tentatively TRBD1 or TRBD2 (5 bases each). Here the CDR3 DNA reads TGTGCCATCAGTGAGGCGTTGGGGGAGGAGACCCAGTACTTC. Its translation is CAISEALGEETQYF.